Listed below are T cell receptor beta chains from one sample, sequenced in a study of cytomegalovirus exposure and HLA in healthy donors. Sequencing was performed with immunoSEQ multiplex PCR; in TCRdb, only in-frame clones are kept and a portion is missing. The table has some 64,000 clones, 90% to 97% seen once; the top ten hold more than 0.9%. Sequenced material: PBMCs. The receptors were sampled from a woman between 18 and 29 years old in good health and CMV-seronegative. Each CDR3 is given with its conserved first and last residue. The D gene is left open where the match is weak. Clone size is shown for a subset of rows, as once, few, many or a class of expanded clone.

abundance: NA; d_gene: NA; v_gene: TRBV9; j_gene: TRBJ2-4; CDR3nt: TGTGCCAGCAGCGTAGACCCCGGAAACATTCAGTACTTC; CDR3aa: CASSVDPGNIQYF
abundance: NA; d_gene: NA; v_gene: TRBV29-1; j_gene: TRBJ2-7; CDR3nt: TGCAGCGTTGCGCGGAACTCCTACGAGCAGTACTTC; CDR3aa: CSVARNSYEQYF
abundance: NA; d_gene: TRBD1; v_gene: TRBV29-1; j_gene: TRBJ2-5; CDR3nt: TGCAGCGCGCATGACAGGGGGCGGGAGACCCAGTACTTC; CDR3aa: CSAHDRGRETQYF
abundance: NA; d_gene: TRBD2; v_gene: TRBV7-6; j_gene: TRBJ2-7; CDR3nt: TGTGGCAGCAGCTTCCTAGCGGGGGCGCACGAGCAGTACTTC; CDR3aa: CGSSFLAGAHEQYF
abundance: NA; d_gene: NA; v_gene: TRBV18; j_gene: TRBJ2-7; CDR3nt: TGTGCCAGCTCACCGGGGCCAAAATACGAGCAGTACTTC; CDR3aa: CASSPGPKYEQYF
abundance: NA; d_gene: TRBD2; v_gene: TRBV5-1; j_gene: TRBJ2-1; CDR3nt: TGCGCCAGCAGAGTCACTAGCGGGAGTCGGCATGAGCAGTTCTTC; CDR3aa: CASRVTSGSRHEQFF
abundance: NA; d_gene: TRBD1; v_gene: TRBV7-3; j_gene: TRBJ2-7; CDR3nt: TGTGCCAGCAGCCCAACCGGACAGGGTGGGGAGCAGTACTTC; CDR3aa: CASSPTGQGGEQYF
abundance: NA; d_gene: TRBD2; v_gene: TRBV7-2; j_gene: TRBJ2-7; CDR3nt: TGTGCCAGCAGCCCCCCTAGCGGGAGGGCCTTCGAGCAGTACTTC; CDR3aa: CASSPPSGRAFEQYF
abundance: NA; d_gene: TRBD2; v_gene: TRBV18; j_gene: TRBJ2-7; CDR3nt: TGTGCCAGCTCACCGCTAGCGGGAGTAGACTACGAGCAGTACTTC; CDR3aa: CASSPLAGVDYEQYF
abundance: NA; d_gene: NA; v_gene: TRBV28; j_gene: TRBJ2-5; CDR3nt: TGTGCCAGCAGTTTCTGGGAGTACCAAGAGACCCAGTACTTC; CDR3aa: CASSFWEYQETQYF
abundance: once; d_gene: TRBD2; v_gene: TRBV5-4; j_gene: TRBJ2-7; CDR3nt: TGTGCCAGCAGCCCGGGACTAGCGGGCTCCTACGAGCAGTACTTC; CDR3aa: CASSPGLAGSYEQYF
abundance: NA; d_gene: TRBD2; v_gene: TRBV5-1; j_gene: TRBJ2-3; CDR3nt: TGCGCCAGCAGCCCCAATAGCGGGAGTGGGTCAGATACGCAGTATTTT; CDR3aa: CASSPNSGSGSDTQYF
abundance: NA; d_gene: NA; v_gene: TRBV4-1; j_gene: TRBJ2-1; CDR3nt: TGCGCCAGCAGCCAAGGGGGGGGGCACAATGAGCAGTTCTTC; CDR3aa: CASSQGGGHNEQFF
abundance: once; d_gene: NA; v_gene: TRBV7-2; j_gene: TRBJ2-7; CDR3nt: TGTGCCAGCAGCCCCACACCGGGCAGGGACGAGCAGTACTTC; CDR3aa: CASSPTPGRDEQYF
abundance: NA; d_gene: TRBD1; v_gene: TRBV10-3; j_gene: TRBJ1-5; CDR3nt: TGTGCCATCAGTGAGTCGGGACAGTATAGCAATCAGCCCCAGCATTTT; CDR3aa: CAISESGQYSNQPQHF
abundance: NA; d_gene: NA; v_gene: TRBV28; j_gene: TRBJ1-1; CDR3nt: TGTGCCAGCAGCCCAGGGGTAATGAACACTGAAGCTTTCTTT; CDR3aa: CASSPGVMNTEAFF
abundance: NA; d_gene: NA; v_gene: TRBV5-1; j_gene: TRBJ2-3; CDR3nt: TGCGCCAGCAACCCCAGTCCCGGGGATACGCAGTATTTT; CDR3aa: CASNPSPGDTQYF
abundance: NA; d_gene: TRBD1; v_gene: TRBV5-4; j_gene: TRBJ1-3; CDR3nt: TGTGCCAGCAGCCTACAGTGGACAGGAAGCTCTGGAAACACCATATATTTT; CDR3aa: CASSLQWTGSSGNTIYF
abundance: NA; d_gene: TRBD2; v_gene: TRBV7-8; j_gene: TRBJ2-1; CDR3nt: TGTGCCAGCAGCCCTGCGGGGGGGGAGTTCTTC; CDR3aa: CASSPAGGEFF
abundance: NA; d_gene: NA; v_gene: TRBV30; j_gene: TRBJ1-2; CDR3nt: TGTGCCCGCAGGACAGACTCTAACTATGGCTACACCTTC; CDR3aa: CARRTDSNYGYTF
abundance: NA; d_gene: TRBD2; v_gene: TRBV7-2; j_gene: TRBJ2-5; CDR3nt: TGTGCCAGCAGCTTAGGGGGGACTAGCGGGAGGGGTCGGACCCAGTACTTC; CDR3aa: CASSLGGTSGRGRTQYF
abundance: NA; d_gene: NA; v_gene: TRBV5-1; j_gene: TRBJ2-7; CDR3nt: TGCGCCAGCAGCCCGATGGGAGGGGGGGTCGCCTACGAGCAGTACTTC; CDR3aa: CASSPMGGGVAYEQYF
abundance: NA; d_gene: NA; v_gene: TRBV20-1; j_gene: TRBJ2-7; CDR3nt: TGCAGTGCTCTGGAGTACGAGCAGTACTTC; CDR3aa: CSALEYEQYF
abundance: NA; d_gene: NA; v_gene: TRBV6-5; j_gene: TRBJ1-5; CDR3nt: TGTGCCAGCAGCCCTAATAGCAATCAGCCCCAGCATTTT; CDR3aa: CASSPNSNQPQHF
abundance: NA; d_gene: NA; v_gene: TRBV29-1; j_gene: TRBJ1-1; CDR3nt: TGCAGCGTTGGGGTTTATCGGACAGTCCTCGCTGAAGCTTTCTTT; CDR3aa: CSVGVYRTVLAEAFF
abundance: NA; d_gene: TRBD2; v_gene: TRBV2; j_gene: TRBJ2-2; CDR3nt: TGTGCCAGCCGCAGGGGGGGCGGGAGGGCCGACACCGGGGAGCTGTTTTTT; CDR3aa: CASRRGGGRADTGELFF
abundance: NA; d_gene: NA; v_gene: TRBV27; j_gene: TRBJ2-7; CDR3nt: TGTGCCAGCAGTGAGGGGGTTTCCTACGAGCAGTACTTC; CDR3aa: CASSEGVSYEQYF
abundance: NA; d_gene: TRBD1; v_gene: TRBV28; j_gene: TRBJ2-5; CDR3nt: TGTGCCAGCAGTCCCCCGGGGACAGGGGAAGAGACCCAGTACTTC; CDR3aa: CASSPPGTGEETQYF
abundance: few; d_gene: TRBD1; v_gene: TRBV7-9; j_gene: TRBJ2-7; CDR3nt: TGTGCCAGCAGCCCAGGACAGGGCCCCTACGAGCAGTACTTC; CDR3aa: CASSPGQGPYEQYF
abundance: NA; d_gene: NA; v_gene: TRBV18; j_gene: TRBJ1-1; CDR3nt: TGTGCCAGCTCACCGAACCGACGCGGGGACACTGAAGCTTTCTTT; CDR3aa: CASSPNRRGDTEAFF
abundance: NA; d_gene: NA; v_gene: TRBV10-3; j_gene: TRBJ1-3; CDR3nt: TGTGCCATCACCGCCGGACACAACTCTGGAAACACCATATATTTT; CDR3aa: CAITAGHNSGNTIYF
abundance: NA; d_gene: NA; v_gene: TRBV6-5; j_gene: TRBJ1-1; CDR3nt: TGTGCCAGCAGTTACTTCGGGAACACTGAAGCTTTCTTT; CDR3aa: CASSYFGNTEAFF
abundance: NA; d_gene: NA; v_gene: TRBV10-3; j_gene: TRBJ2-7; CDR3nt: TGTGCCATCAGTGAGAGACAGTCCTACGAGCAGTACTTC; CDR3aa: CAISERQSYEQYF
abundance: NA; d_gene: TRBD2; v_gene: TRBV10-3; j_gene: TRBJ2-1; CDR3nt: TGTGCCATCAGTGCGGGCGGGAGGGCCTCCTACAATGAGCAGTTCTTC; CDR3aa: CAISAGGRASYNEQFF
abundance: NA; d_gene: NA; v_gene: TRBV23-1; j_gene: TRBJ1-5; CDR3nt: TGCGCCAGCAGTCATGGTTACTCGGGCAATCAGCCCCAGCATTTT; CDR3aa: CASSHGYSGNQPQHF
abundance: NA; d_gene: TRBD1; v_gene: TRBV19; j_gene: TRBJ2-2; CDR3nt: TGTGCCAGTAGTATTGGGGCAGGGGGTACCGGGGAGCTGTTTTTT; CDR3aa: CASSIGAGGTGELFF
abundance: NA; d_gene: TRBD2; v_gene: TRBV5-6; j_gene: TRBJ2-5; CDR3nt: TGTGCCAGCAGCTTGTTTAGCGGGGGGACCCAGGGGGCCCAGTACTTC; CDR3aa: CASSLFSGGTQGAQYF
abundance: NA; d_gene: TRBD1; v_gene: TRBV7-2; j_gene: TRBJ2-2; CDR3nt: TGTGCCAGCAGCCCGCGACAGGGGGCGTCTCCGAACACCGGGGAGCTGTTTTTT; CDR3aa: CASSPRQGASPNTGELFF
abundance: NA; d_gene: NA; v_gene: TRBV19; j_gene: TRBJ2-2; CDR3nt: TGTGCCAGTAGTATCGCCGGGGAGCTGTTTTTT; CDR3aa: CASSIAGELFF
abundance: NA; d_gene: TRBD2; v_gene: TRBV11-2; j_gene: TRBJ2-5; CDR3nt: TGTGCCAGCAGCTTAGGGGTAGCGGGGAACCAAGAGACCCAGTACTTC; CDR3aa: CASSLGVAGNQETQYF
abundance: NA; d_gene: TRBD1; v_gene: TRBV4-1; j_gene: TRBJ2-7; CDR3nt: TGCGCCAGCAGCCAAACCACAGGGACAGCACCCTACGAGCAGTACTTC; CDR3aa: CASSQTTGTAPYEQYF
abundance: NA; d_gene: NA; v_gene: TRBV14; j_gene: TRBJ2-2; CDR3nt: TGTGCCAGCAGCCCCTCGACATGGGGGGAGCTGTTTTTT; CDR3aa: CASSPSTWGELFF
abundance: NA; d_gene: TRBD1; v_gene: TRBV2; j_gene: TRBJ1-5; CDR3nt: TGTGCCAGCAGAAAGACAGGGAATAGCAATCAGCCCCAGCATTTT; CDR3aa: CASRKTGNSNQPQHF
abundance: NA; d_gene: TRBD1; v_gene: TRBV4-1; j_gene: TRBJ1-2; CDR3nt: TGCGCCAGCAGCCATAGGACAGGGACCAACTATGGCTACACCTTC; CDR3aa: CASSHRTGTNYGYTF
abundance: NA; d_gene: NA; v_gene: TRBV15; j_gene: TRBJ2-5; CDR3nt: TGTGCCACCAGCAGAGGGAGTTCTGGGGAGACCCAGTACTTC; CDR3aa: CATSRGSSGETQYF
abundance: once; d_gene: TRBD1; v_gene: TRBV11-3; j_gene: TRBJ2-5; CDR3nt: TGTGCCAGCAGCTTAGGGGACACAGGGGGGGAGACCCAGTACTTC; CDR3aa: CASSLGDTGGETQYF
abundance: NA; d_gene: NA; v_gene: TRBV28; j_gene: TRBJ2-2; CDR3nt: TGTGCCGTCCAGACTCCGACGAACACCGGGGAGCTGTTTTTT; CDR3aa: CAVQTPTNTGELFF
abundance: NA; d_gene: NA; v_gene: TRBV19; j_gene: TRBJ1-1; CDR3nt: TGTGCAAGTAGGTCCCAGGGTGGGCACACTGAAGCTTTCTTT; CDR3aa: CASRSQGGHTEAFF
abundance: NA; d_gene: TRBD2; v_gene: TRBV18; j_gene: TRBJ2-3; CDR3nt: TGTGCCAGCTCACGAACCGGGACTAGCGGGGATACGCAGTATTTT; CDR3aa: CASSRTGTSGDTQYF
abundance: NA; d_gene: NA; v_gene: TRBV7-3; j_gene: TRBJ2-3; CDR3nt: TGTGCCAGCAGGAGCGGGCGGGGAGATACAGATACGCAGTATTTT; CDR3aa: CASRSGRGDTDTQYF
abundance: NA; d_gene: TRBD2; v_gene: TRBV19; j_gene: TRBJ2-1; CDR3nt: TGTGCCAGTAGTACTCCGCGGCGGGGGTCATACAATGAGCAGTTCTTC; CDR3aa: CASSTPRRGSYNEQFF
abundance: NA; d_gene: TRBD2; v_gene: TRBV27; j_gene: TRBJ2-2; CDR3nt: TGTGCCAGCAGTCCAGGTCGGGCGGGGGTGGACACCGGGGAGCTGTTTTTT; CDR3aa: CASSPGRAGVDTGELFF
abundance: NA; d_gene: NA; v_gene: TRBV6-4; j_gene: TRBJ2-5; CDR3nt: TGTGCCAGCAGCCCCAAGGGGGAGACCCAGTACTTC; CDR3aa: CASSPKGETQYF
abundance: NA; d_gene: NA; v_gene: TRBV5-8; j_gene: TRBJ2-7; CDR3nt: TGTGCCAGCAGCCCCAGGGGGGGACTAGTGTTTCGGGAGCAGTACTTC; CDR3aa: CASSPRGGLVFREQYF
abundance: NA; d_gene: TRBD1; v_gene: TRBV15; j_gene: TRBJ2-7; CDR3nt: TGTGCCACCAGCAGTCTAAGCCCCGGGACAGGGGGCTACGAGCAGTACTTC; CDR3aa: CATSSLSPGTGGYEQYF